This TCR beta chain came from a study of post-analysis software for immune sequencing data. Study-wide background: Courses of disease covered relapsing-remitting, secondary progressive and progressive-relapsing multiple sclerosis.

The germline V and J ends were trimmed by 5 bases and 6 bases, with 11 bases remaining between them. Germline CDR1 is SGHTA and CDR2 is FQGNSA. The CDR3 is 13 amino acids. Built from TCR beta cDNA, the libraries had unique molecular identifiers in them. Yield was 500,000 to 600,000 cDNA molecules from about 0.94 to 9.7 million T cells. Each CDR3 protein is one row after TCRdb ran MiXCR on the PCR reads. The sample lists approximately 630,000 distinct CDR3 sequences; approximately 60% were seen once. To note about this clonotype: Its antigen is not identified.

Study outcomes and limitations: In multiple sclerosis, normalized Chao1 diversity was significantly below that of controls. F measure clustering grouped samples strongly by preparation batch. There were several TRBV segments more frequent in patients than controls, and TRBV5-6, TRBV5-1 and TRBV20-1 were among them.

This TCR was sampled from a girl aged 2 to 10 with multiple sclerosis. The V and J genes are TRBV7-2 and TRBJ1-5; D perhaps matches TRBD1 (5 bases). The sample comprised blood. In DNA, the CDR3 is TGTGCCAGCAGCGTGCGGGGGGGTCAGCCCCAGCATTTT. It codes for CASSVRGGQPQHF.